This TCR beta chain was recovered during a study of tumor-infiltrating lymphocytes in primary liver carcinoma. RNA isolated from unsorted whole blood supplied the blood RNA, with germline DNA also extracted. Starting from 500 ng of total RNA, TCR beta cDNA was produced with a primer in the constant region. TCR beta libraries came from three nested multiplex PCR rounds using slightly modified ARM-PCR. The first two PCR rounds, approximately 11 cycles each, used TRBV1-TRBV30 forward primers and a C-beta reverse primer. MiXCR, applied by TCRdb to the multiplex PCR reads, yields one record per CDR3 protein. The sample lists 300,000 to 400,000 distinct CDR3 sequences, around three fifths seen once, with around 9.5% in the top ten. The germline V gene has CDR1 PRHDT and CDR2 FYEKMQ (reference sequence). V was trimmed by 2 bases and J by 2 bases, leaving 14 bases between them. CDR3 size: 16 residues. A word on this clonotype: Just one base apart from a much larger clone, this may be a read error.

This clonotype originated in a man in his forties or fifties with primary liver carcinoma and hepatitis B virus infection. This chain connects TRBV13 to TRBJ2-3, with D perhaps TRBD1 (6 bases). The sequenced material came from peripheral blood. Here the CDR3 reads CASSLNGQGITDTQYF. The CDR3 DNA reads TGTGCCAGCAGCTTAAACGGGCAGGGGATCACAGATACGCAGTATTTT.